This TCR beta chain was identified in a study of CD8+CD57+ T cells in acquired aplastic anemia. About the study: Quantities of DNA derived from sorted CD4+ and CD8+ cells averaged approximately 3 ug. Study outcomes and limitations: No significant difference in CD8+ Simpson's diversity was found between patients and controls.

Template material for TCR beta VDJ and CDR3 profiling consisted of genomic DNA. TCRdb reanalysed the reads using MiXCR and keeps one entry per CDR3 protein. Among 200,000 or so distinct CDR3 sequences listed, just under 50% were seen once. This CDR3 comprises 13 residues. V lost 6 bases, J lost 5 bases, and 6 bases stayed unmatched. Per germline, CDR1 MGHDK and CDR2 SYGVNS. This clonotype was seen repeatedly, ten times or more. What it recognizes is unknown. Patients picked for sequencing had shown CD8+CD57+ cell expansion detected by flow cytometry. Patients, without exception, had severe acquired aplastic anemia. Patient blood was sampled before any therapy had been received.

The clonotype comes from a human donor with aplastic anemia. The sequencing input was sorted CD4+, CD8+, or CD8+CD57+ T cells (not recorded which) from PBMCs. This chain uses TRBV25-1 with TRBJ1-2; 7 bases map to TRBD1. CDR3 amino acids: CASRAGGNYGYTF. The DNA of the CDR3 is TGTGCCAGCAGGGCAGGGGGAAATTATGGCTACACCTTC.